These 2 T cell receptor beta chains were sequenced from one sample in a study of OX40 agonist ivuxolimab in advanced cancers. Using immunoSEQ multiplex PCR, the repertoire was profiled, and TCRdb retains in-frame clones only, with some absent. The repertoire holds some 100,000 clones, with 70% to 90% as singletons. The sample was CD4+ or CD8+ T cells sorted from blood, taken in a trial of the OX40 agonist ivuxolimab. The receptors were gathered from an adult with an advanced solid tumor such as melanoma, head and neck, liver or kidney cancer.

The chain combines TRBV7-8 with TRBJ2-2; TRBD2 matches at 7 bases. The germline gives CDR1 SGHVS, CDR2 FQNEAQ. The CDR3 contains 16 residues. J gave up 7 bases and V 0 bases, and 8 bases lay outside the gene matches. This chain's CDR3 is CASSLARRELGGELFF. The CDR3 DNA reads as TGTGCCAGCAGCTTAGCCCGGCGGGAGTTAGGCGGGGAGCTGTTTTTT.

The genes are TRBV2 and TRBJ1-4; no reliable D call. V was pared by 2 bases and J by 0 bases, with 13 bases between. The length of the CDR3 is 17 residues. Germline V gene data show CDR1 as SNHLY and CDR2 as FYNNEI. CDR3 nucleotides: TGTGCCAGCAGTGAATCTCCCGGGCCAGCAACTAATGAAAAACTGTTTTTT. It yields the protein CASSESPGPATNEKLFF.